This T cell receptor (beta chain) was recorded in a study of T cell responses to AZD1222 COVID-19 vaccine. Study results and limitations: Across the whole spike, CD4 TCRs peaked at regions 160-218 and 743-854. A reported finding is that nearly half of spike-specific TCRs target unmutated variant regions. Among AZD1222 vaccinees, only six were seropositive at baseline.

The count of this clone is one. Its antigen is still unknown. Measured with immunoSEQ multiplex PCR; TCRdb has only the in-frame clones, and not every one. The table includes over 150,000 clones, about 92% detected once. The CDR3 covers 17 residues. Trimming pared 3 bases from V and 3 bases from J, leaving 17 bases between. CDR1 is LNHDA, CDR2 SQIVND, per germline (reference sequence). The sequencing here drew on peripheral blood, taken on day 0 of AZD1222 vaccination. This clonotype originated in an adult in good health. V and J are TRBV19 and TRBJ2-2; D may correspond to TRBD1 or TRBD2 (6 bases each). The CDR3 DNA follows: TGTGCCAGTAGTATGAGGCCGGGGGCCGATGACACCGGGGAGCTGTTTTTT. As protein: CASSMRPGADDTGELFF.